This T cell receptor beta chain was observed in a study of blood T cell repertoires in COVID-19. Study as a whole: Sites across the United States, Italy and Spain contributed samples from acute and convalescent COVID-19.

The assay was immunoSEQ multiplex PCR, and TCRdb's table has in-frame clones only and misses some. The sample shows 250,000 to 300,000 clones, about 88% of them seen only once. Germline values: CDR1 SGHVS, CDR2 FQNEAQ. V was pared by 3 bases and J by 0 bases, with 7 bases of the junction left unmatched. CDR3 length: 16 residues. The receptor's source is a woman aged 70-85 years with COVID-19, enrolled during active disease. Sequenced: peripheral blood. V gene TRBV7-8 combines with J gene TRBJ1-1; the match to TRBD1 covers 7 bases. The CDR3 DNA reads as TGTGCCAGCAGCTTGAGGGGGCAAAGTATGAACACTGAAGCTTTCTTT. This gives the protein CASSLRGQSMNTEAFF.